This T cell receptor (beta chain) was profiled in a study of OX40 agonist ivuxolimab in advanced cancers. V gave up 1 base and J gave up 6 bases; unmatched junction bases: 12. Germline values: CDR1 SEHNR, CDR2 FQNEAQ (reference sequence). This CDR3 is 16 amino acids long. Samples of blood were obtained at baseline, on cycle 4 day 1, and on cycle 7 day 1. Clones were read by immunoSEQ multiplex PCR, and TCRdb kept only the in-frame ones, dropping some. This table has roughly 72,000 clones, about 84% appearing once. This clonotype was sampled from an adult with an advanced solid tumor such as melanoma, head and neck, liver or kidney cancer. The chain carries TRBV7-9 and TRBJ2-7, with TRBD2 matching over 7 bases. The sequenced sample was CD4+ or CD8+ T cells sorted from blood, obtained in a trial of the OX40 agonist ivuxolimab. The CDR3 DNA reads as TGTGCCAGCAGCTTAGGGGAGGGACTACTTAATCGCGAGCAGTACTTC. Translated, it gives CASSLGEGLLNREQYF.